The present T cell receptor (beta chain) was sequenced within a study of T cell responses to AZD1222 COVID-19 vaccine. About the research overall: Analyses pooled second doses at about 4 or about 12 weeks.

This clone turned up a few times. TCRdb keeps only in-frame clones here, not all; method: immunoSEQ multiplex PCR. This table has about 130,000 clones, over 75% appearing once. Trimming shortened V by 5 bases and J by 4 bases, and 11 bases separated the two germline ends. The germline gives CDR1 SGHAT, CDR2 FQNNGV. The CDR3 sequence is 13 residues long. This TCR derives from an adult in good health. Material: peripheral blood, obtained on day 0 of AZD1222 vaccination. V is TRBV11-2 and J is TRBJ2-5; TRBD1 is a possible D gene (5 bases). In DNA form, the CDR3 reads TGTGCCAGCAGCCCCGACAGCAGAGAGACCCAGTACTTC. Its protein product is CASSPDSRETQYF. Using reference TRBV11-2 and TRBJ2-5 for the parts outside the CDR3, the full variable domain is EAGVAQSPRYKIIEKRQSVAFWCNPISGHATLYWYQQILGQGPKLLIQFQNNGVVDDSQLPKDRFSAERLKGVDSTLKIQPAKLEDSAVYLCASSPDSRETQYFGPGTRLLVL.